The entry below describes one T cell receptor beta chain. Its antigen remains unidentified. Generated by immunoSEQ multiplex PCR, the TCRdb table keeps only in-frame clones and is missing some. In the table there are 95,000 to 100,000 clones, about 90% of which are singletons. The data derive from a study of siplizumab effects on memory and regulatory T cells. General study results and limits: Naive T cells, seemingly more diverse than memory cells, seemed major alloresponse contributors.

The germline CDR1 and CDR2 sequences are SGHTS and YDEGEE. The CDR3 covers 15 residues. Germline trimming cut 0 bases from V and 10 bases from J; bases unmatched to any gene: 8. This chain joins TRBV5-8 and TRBJ2-1; TRBD1 matches at 9 bases. This TCR was recovered from a human donor in good health. The source material was non-Treg CD4+ T cells sorted from blood. This CDR3 is CASSLGGQGVAEQFF. Written as DNA, the CDR3 is TGTGCCAGCAGCTTGGGGGGACAGGGAGTAGCAGAGCAGTTCTTC.